One sample yielded the 21 T cell receptor beta chains listed below, sequenced in a study of CD8+CD57+ T cells in acquired aplastic anemia. TCR beta VDJ and CDR3 profiling used genomic DNA as template. TCRdb re-analysed the reads in MiXCR, keeping a single row per CDR3 protein. The data show hundreds of thousands of distinct CDR3 sequences, 65% to 75% seen once. Sample: sorted CD4+, CD8+, or CD8+CD57+ T cells (not recorded which) from PBMCs. These receptors all come from a human donor in good health, serving as a control.

This clonotype was seen at least ten times. This chain connects TRBV27 to TRBJ2-7; weak D call: TRBD1 (6 bases). Trimming removed 9 bases at V and 2 bases at J, with 14 bases between. There are 13 residues in the CDR3. Germline V gene data show CDR1 as MNHEY and CDR2 as SMNVEV (reference sequence). In DNA form, the CDR3 reads TGTGCCAGTCACAAACAGGGTCCCTACGAGCAGTACTTC. Amino acid sequence: CASHKQGPYEQYF.

The genes are TRBV2 and TRBJ2-6, with D perhaps TRBD1 or TRBD2 (7 bases each). The germline CDR1 and CDR2 sequences are SNHLY and FYNNEI. The CDR3 extends over 17 amino acids. The V end was cut by 4 bases, the J end by 7 bases, with 20 bases between. The CDR3 is CASSGIAGGVSANVLTF. The CDR3 coding sequence is TGTGCCAGCAGTGGCATCGCAGGGGGGGTAAGTGCCAACGTCCTGACTTTC.

V and J are TRBV2 and TRBJ1-1; D perhaps matches TRBD1 (5 bases). Germline CDR1 SNHLY, CDR2 FYNNEI. The CDR3 has 13 amino acids. The CDR3 DNA is TGTGTCAGTAGTGGGCAGGGTAGAACTGAAGCTTTCTTT. Encoded protein: CVSSGQGRTEAFF.

This chain connects TRBV2 to TRBJ1-2; TRBD1 might be the D (5 bases). This CDR3 has 14 residues. The V gene's germline CDR1 is SNHLY and CDR2 FYNNEI. Trimming took 2 bases from V and 2 from J, leaving 9 bases between them. The CDR3 bases are TGTGCCAGCAGTGAACGGGGGGGAAACTATGGCTACACCTTC. Translation gives CASSERGGNYGYTF.

On this clonotype itself: No conserved phenylalanine or tryptophan ends this CDR3, so it is likely a read error. CDR3 in amino acids: CASRKDGREAFL. In DNA, the CDR3 is TGCGCCAGCAGAAAAGACGGCCGGGAAGCTTTCCTT. J is TRBJ1-1 and V is TRBV5-1; D not resolved. The CDR3 runs 12 residues. The ends were cut back, 5 bases at V and 8 bases at J, with 13 bases in the middle. Germline V gene sequence: CDR1 SGHRS, CDR2 YFSETQ.

The chain has TRBV11-2 and TRBJ1-2; 8 bases fit TRBD1. From germline, CDR1 is SGHAT and CDR2 FQNNGV. Trimming at V came to 5 bases and at J to 3 bases, leaving 8 bases not matched to a gene. This CDR3 has 15 residues. CDR3 nucleotide sequence: TGTGCCAGCAGCCAGAGCCCGGGACAGGACTATGGCTACACCTTC. It specifies CASSQSPGQDYGYTF.

This clonotype was seen at least ten times. The CDR3 sequence is CSAQDRGKTYNEQFF. CDR3 in DNA: TGCAGTGCCCAGGACAGGGGGAAAACCTACAATGAGCAGTTCTTC. J is TRBJ2-1 and V is TRBV20-1; 10 bases map to TRBD1. J lost 2 bases, V lost 6 bases, and 7 bases had no gene match. The CDR3 has 15 amino acids. The germline CDR1 and CDR2 sequences are DFQATT and SNEGSKA (reference sequence).

The chain recombines TRBV7-2 with TRBJ1-6; D is undetermined. Germline V lookup: CDR1 SGHTA, CDR2 FQGNSA. V was shortened by 4 bases and J by 17 bases, with 24 bases between the two germline ends. This CDR3 region has 15 residues. The CDR3 sequence is CASSSDSSVNAQFHF. The CDR3 nucleotides are TGTGCCAGCAGCTCCGACTCTAGTGTTAATGCACAGTTCCACTTT. Variable domain in full (rest from reference TRBV7-2 and TRBJ1-6): GAGVSQSPSNKVTEKGKDVELRCDPISGHTALYWYRQSLGQGLEFLIYFQGNSAPDKSGLPSDRFSAERTGGSVSTLTIQRTQQEDSAVYLCASSSDSSVNAQFHFGNGTRLTVT.

This clonotype appeared many times. The rearrangement joins TRBV20-1 to TRBJ2-7, with a possible D match to TRBD2 (7 bases). Trimming removed 6 bases from V and 6 bases from J, with 12 bases in between. The CDR3 is 11 amino acids. Germline CDR1 DFQATT, CDR2 SNEGSKA (reference sequence). In nucleotides, the CDR3 is TGCAGTGCGGGGGGAGGGGGCGAGCAGTACTTC. As protein: CSAGGGGEQYF.

Concerning this clonotype itself: The junction and the germline gene differ at one end; a read error may be behind it. The chain combines TRBV10-3 with TRBJ1-2, with D perhaps TRBD1 (5 bases). Germline CDR1 reads ENHRY; CDR2 reads SYGVKD. The CDR3 covers 16 residues. The CDR3 sequence: CASSYSFGGSNYGYTF. For the CDR3, the DNA is TGTGCCAGCAGTTACTCGTTTGGGGGTAGTAACTATGGCTACACCTTC.

This clonotype was seen at least ten times. This rearrangement joins TRBV27 to TRBJ1-2, with 8 positions matching TRBD1. This CDR3 is built from 14 residues. Germline V gene sequence: CDR1 MNHEY, CDR2 SMNVEV (reference sequence). The J segment lost 4 bases and the V segment lost 6 bases, leaving 7 bases of the junction unmatched. CDR3 region: CASRLSGQGYGYTF. CDR3 nucleotide sequence: TGTGCCAGCAGGCTAAGTGGACAGGGCTATGGCTACACCTTC.

This clonotype was counted a single time. As the CDR3 is not closed by the conserved phenylalanine or tryptophan, this likely results from a read error. The DNA is left out, because the CDR3 cannot be placed on it with certainty; the CDR3 is given as TCRdb lists it. This chain connects TRBV7-2 to TRBJ1-6. Ends included, the CDR3 has 13 residues. Germline-derived CDR1 and CDR2 are SGHTA and FQGNSA. The CDR3 spells CASSAPGLAGIEQ.

This clonotype was picked up a small number of times. The chain links TRBV30 to TRBJ2-1; 9 positions match TRBD2. The CDR3 covers 14 residues. Trimming took 8 bases from V and 9 from J; bases not matched to a gene: 14. The V gene's germline CDR1 is GTSNPN and CDR2 SVGIG (reference sequence). The CDR3 here is CAGNILRGGGEQFF. CDR3 nucleotide sequence: TGTGCCGGGAACATTCTGCGGGGGGGCGGTGAGCAGTTCTTC.

J is TRBJ2-1 and V is TRBV5-6; D gene unclear. The CDR3 is 14 residues long. Germline assignment: CDR1 SGHDT and CDR2 YYEEEE. Trimming cost V 4 bases and J 6 bases, with 14 bases left between them. Here the CDR3 DNA reads TGTGCCAGCAGCGTCGGCCACGGTTCCAATGAGCAGTTCTTC. It encodes CASSVGHGSNEQFF. The full variable domain, completed using reference TRBV5-6 and TRBJ2-1, is DAGVTQSPTHLIKTRGQQVTLRCSPKSGHDTVSWYQQALGQGPQFIFQYYEEEERQRGNFPDRFSGHQFPNYSSELNVNALLLGDSALYLCASSVGHGSNEQFFGPGTRLTVL.

This clonotype was picked up one time. CDR3 residues: CASSYETGRGQPQHF. The CDR3 region has the DNA TGTGCCAGCAGTTACGAGACAGGGAGGGGACAGCCCCAGCATTTT. The rearrangement uses TRBV6-6 and TRBJ1-5, with 7 bases identical to TRBD1. V lost 2 bases and J lost 7; bases outside the gene matches: 8. Germline CDR1 is MNHNY and CDR2 is SVGAGI (reference sequence). The CDR3 sequence is 15 residues long.

The chain combines TRBV7-2 with TRBJ2-5, with D perhaps TRBD2 (5 bases). Per germline, CDR1 SGHTA and CDR2 FQGNSA. The CDR3 loop spans 14 amino acids. The germline V and J ends were trimmed by 5 bases and 2 bases, with 12 bases remaining between them. The CDR3 region is CASSLQRLQETQYF. Written as DNA, the CDR3 is TGTGCCAGCAGCCTCCAGCGGTTACAAGAGACCCAGTACTTC.

A note on this clonotype: An end of the junction does not agree with germline; a read error may underlie this. V is TRBV15 and J is TRBJ2-7; weak D call: TRBD1 (6 bases). In germline, CDR1 is LNHNV, CDR2 YYDKDF (reference sequence). There are 14 residues in the CDR3. DNA of the CDR3: TGTGCCATCAGCAAAGGACAGCCAAAAGAGAACCAGTACTTC. Translated: CAISKGQPKENQYF.

The J gene is TRBJ2-3, the V gene TRBV20-1; TRBD1 aligns across 9 bases. CDR1 is DFQATT and CDR2 is SNEGSKA in the germline V gene (reference sequence). The CDR3 runs 14 residues. V lost 5 bases, J lost 7 bases, and 10 bases stayed unmatched. CDR3 sequence (DNA): TGCAGTGCTCGAAGAACAGGGGGCAACTATACGCAGTATTTT. Protein: CSARRTGGNYTQYF.

Concerning this clonotype: With a much larger clone just one base away, this may be a read error. The chain links TRBV5-6 to TRBJ2-1, with D possibly TRBD2 on 5 matching bases. There are 16 residues in the CDR3. Germline assignment: CDR1 SGHDT and CDR2 YYEEEE. Trimming removed 4 bases from V and 1 base from J, with 15 bases in between. The DNA of the CDR3 is TGTGCCAGCAGCCCTCCGAACGGGGAATCCTACAATGAGCAGTTCTTC. It encodes CASSPPNGESYNEQFF.

The chain recombines TRBV29-1 with TRBJ2-7; D is tentatively TRBD1 or TRBD2 (6 bases each). CDR3 length: 13 amino acids. V gave up 5 bases and J gave up 3 bases, with 14 bases separating them. Germline assignment: CDR1 SQVTM and CDR2 ANQGSEA. CDR3 residues: CSVLVADSYEQYF. The CDR3 bases are TGCAGCGTTCTGGTAGCGGACAGCTACGAGCAGTACTTC.

As regards this clonotype: In this CDR3 the conserved last residue, phenylalanine or tryptophan, is missing, so a read error is likely. The chain links TRBV14 to TRBJ1-2, with a weak D call TRBD1 (5 bases). Germline CDR1 and CDR2: SGHDN and FVKESK. Trimming cost V 5 bases and J 10 bases, with 17 bases left between them. CDR3 size: 13 residues. CDR3 sequence reads: CASSSGPGRDYTV. DNA for the CDR3: TGTGCCAGCAGCTCTGGTCCGGGGCGAGACTACACCGTC.